In its sample, the clone carrying this T cell receptor (beta chain) was seen a few times. The antigen remains unidentified. The sample contains more than one DNA sequence encoding this CDR3. The unsorted PBMC replicate PCRs were performed with 300 to 350 ng DNA, tens of thousands of T cell genomes. Sequencing used immunoSEQ multiplex PCR; TCRdb keeps in-frame clones, though not all of them. The table includes fewer than 600,000 clones, approximately 80% detected once. This specimen belongs to a study of shared clonotypes between healthy human individuals. The CDR3 runs 15 residues. CDR1 and CDR2 from the germline V gene are MNHEY and SMNVEV (reference sequence). Trimming cost V 2 bases and J 1 base; bases outside gene matches: 1. The study, taken as a whole, reports: Collection of samples was limited to blood; tissue repertoires likely differ.

This chain connects TRBV27 to TRBJ2-7; 11 nucleotides agree with TRBD1. The source is a woman in her thirties or forties in good health. Some clones in this sample may be carry-over from other donors' samples. The sequenced sample was PBMCs. The CDR3 sequence is CASSLGQGASYEQYF. The CDR3, as DNA: TGTGCCAGCAGTTTAGGACAGGGGGCTTCCTACGAGCAGTACTTC.